These 15 T cell receptor beta chains were sequenced from one sample in a study of beta chain features in type 1 diabetes. Broader study findings: Shorter TCRB CDR3s, moderately but significantly so, marked every one of the four CD4+ subsets in Type 1 diabetes patients.

cDNA synthesis used the whole RNA isolate, giving expressed TCRB sequences. Using immunoSEQ multiplex PCR, the repertoire was profiled, and TCRdb retains in-frame clones only, with some absent. This table has some 160,000 clones, approximately 9.1% appearing once. What these receptors recognize is not known. Sequencing was performed on central memory CD4+ T cells from blood. These receptor sequences come from a woman aged 30 to 39 with type 1 diabetes.

The chain joins TRBV7-9 to TRBJ2-1; 10 bases are a match to TRBD2. From germline, CDR1 is SEHNR and CDR2 FQNEAQ (reference sequence). The V and J ends lost 0 bases and 4 bases, in that order; junction bases with no gene match: 9. There are 18 residues in the CDR3. CDR3 sequence reads: CASSLAATLAGDYNEQFF. For the CDR3, the DNA is TGTGCCAGCAGCTTAGCAGCCACCCTAGCGGGAGATTACAATGAGCAGTTCTTC.

The chain combines TRBV7-2 with TRBJ1-2; D gene ambiguous. CDR3 length equals 14 residues. V lost 2 bases to trimming and J lost 2 bases, with 9 bases between them. Germline CDR1 is SGHTA and CDR2 is FQGNSA. CDR3 sequence (DNA): TGTGCCAGCAGCTTATCCCGGGTGAACTATGGCTACACCTTC. It yields the protein CASSLSRVNYGYTF.

Only a few counts were recorded for this clone. The rearrangement uses TRBV28 and TRBJ1-1, with D possibly TRBD1 on 5 matching bases. The CDR3 totals 14 residues. The V gene's germline CDR1 is MDHEN and CDR2 SYDVKM. Trimming shortened V by 8 bases and J by 4 bases, and 17 bases separated the two germline ends. CDR3 bases: TGTGCCAGCTCTGACAGTCCAAAGGGCACTGAAGCTTTCTTT. This translates into CASSDSPKGTEAFF.

This clone was recorded a few times. The chain combines TRBV29-1 with TRBJ1-4, with 9 bases matching TRBD1. CDR3 length: 14 amino acids. CDR1 and CDR2 from the germline V gene are SQVTM and ANQGSEA. V trimming: 0 bases; J trimming: 7 bases; junction bases outside the gene matches: 3. CDR3 in amino acids: CSVEEGQGGEKLFF. CDR3 coding DNA: TGCAGCGTTGAAGAGGGACAGGGTGGTGAAAAACTGTTTTTT.

This clone was counted only a few times. The chain joins TRBV2 to TRBJ1-1; 8 positions agree with TRBD1. Germline V lookup: CDR1 SNHLY, CDR2 FYNNEI. Germline trimming cut 6 bases from V and 4 bases from J; bases unmatched to any gene: 4. This CDR3 contains 13 residues. CDR3 loop: CASRTGEGTEAFF. The CDR3 DNA sequence: TGTGCCAGCAGGACAGGGGAGGGCACTGAAGCTTTCTTT.

This clone was seen more than once but under ten times. The chain carries TRBV4-2 and TRBJ2-7; no clear D. The CDR3 extends over 16 amino acids. Trimming left V 1 base short and J 2 bases short, with 15 bases between. Germline CDR1 reads LGHNA; CDR2 reads YNFKEQ. The CDR3 bases are TGTGCCAGCAGCCAAGGAGAGGTTGGCGGTCCCTACGAGCAGTACTTC. Protein: CASSQGEVGGPYEQYF.

The genes are TRBV18 and TRBJ2-7; no clear D gene. From germline, CDR1 is KGHSH and CDR2 LQKENI. The CDR3 runs 13 residues. V lost 6 bases to trimming and J lost 3 bases, with 12 bases between them. This CDR3 is CASSPTVDYEQYF. CDR3 sequence (DNA): TGTGCCAGCTCGCCCACAGTAGACTACGAGCAGTACTTC.

V is TRBV6-5 and J is TRBJ2-1, with D possibly matching TRBD2 (6 bases). The CDR3 consists of 14 residues. Per germline, CDR1 MNHEY and CDR2 SVGAGI. Deletions cut 0 bases from V and 7 bases from J, with 10 bases between. In nucleotides, the CDR3 is TGTGCCAGCAGTTACTCACCCGGGAGAAATGAGCAGTTCTTC. As protein: CASSYSPGRNEQFF.

This clone has a handful of counts. The rearrangement joins TRBV19 to TRBJ1-1, with D hard to call. CDR1 is LNHDA and CDR2 is SQIVND in the germline V gene (reference sequence). The V end lost 4 bases, the J end lost 7 bases, and 13 bases lay between the germline ends. This CDR3 region has 13 residues. CDR3 region: CASSSQARYEAFF. CDR3 nucleotide sequence: TGTGCCAGTAGTAGCCAAGCCCGATATGAAGCTTTCTTT.

V is TRBV7-3 and J is TRBJ2-1; possible D gene TRBD2, 6 bases. Germline CDR1 is SGHTA and CDR2 is FQGTGA. This CDR3 has 12 residues. Trimming pared 8 bases from V and 6 bases from J, leaving 11 bases between. Here the CDR3 DNA reads TGTGCCAGCGGAACTAGCTCCAATGAGCAGTTCTTC. This gives the protein CASGTSSNEQFF.

This clone was detected a few times. V and J are TRBV28 and TRBJ2-4, with TRBD2 identical over 7 bases. The CDR3 is 13 amino acids. In germline, CDR1 is MDHEN, CDR2 SYDVKM. V dropped 5 bases and J dropped 15; count of bases not matched to a gene: 13. Written as DNA, the CDR3 is TGTGCCAGCAGTGGGGGGGGAGTTGTCCGAGGGTACTTC. Translated: CASSGGGVVRGYF.

This clone was picked up a small number of times. The chain uses TRBV11-2 and TRBJ2-7; 13 bases agree with TRBD2. The CDR3 covers 15 residues. Trimming cost V 0 bases and J 4 bases; bases outside gene matches: 0. The germline V gene has CDR1 SGHAT and CDR2 FQNNGV. The CDR3 DNA sequence: TGTGCCAGCAGCTTAGAACTAGCGGGAGGGTACGAGCAGTACTTC. Its translation is CASSLELAGGYEQYF.

A few counts support this clone. V is TRBV2 and J is TRBJ2-7; tentatively, D is TRBD2 (6 bases). CDR3 length equals 14 residues. Between the trimmed V and J ends, which lost 7 bases and 1 base, there was a span of 14 bases. From germline, CDR1 is SNHLY and CDR2 FYNNEI. The CDR3 DNA follows: TGTGCCAGCACACCTGCGGGGTGGTCCTACGAGCAGTACTTC. This gives the protein CASTPAGWSYEQYF.

This clone came up a few times. The rearrangement joins TRBV5-6 to TRBJ1-2; weak D call: TRBD1 (5 bases). The V and J ends lost 4 bases and 4 bases respectively, with 8 bases between them. CDR1 is SGHDT, CDR2 YYEEEE, per germline. The CDR3 covers 12 residues. CDR3 sequence (DNA): TGTGCCAGCAGCCCGGACACCTATGGCTACACCTTC. This encodes CASSPDTYGYTF.

This clone has a handful of counts. Other DNA sequences in the sample encode the same CDR3. As DNA, the CDR3 is TGTGCCAGCAGTTTGGGGGGCTACGAGCAGTACTTC. It specifies CASSLGGYEQYF. The V call is TRBV28, the J call TRBJ2-7, with D perhaps matching TRBD2 (6 bases). Germline CDR1 reads MDHEN; CDR2 reads SYDVKM. CDR3 length: 12 amino acids. V lost 3 bases to trimming and J lost 3 bases, with 6 bases between them. Variable domain in full (rest from reference TRBV28 and TRBJ2-7): DVKVTQSSRYLVKRTGEKVFLECVQDMDHENMFWYRQDPGLGLRLIYFSYDVKMKEKGDIPEGYSVSREKKERFSLILESASTNQTSMYLCASSLGGYEQYFGPGTRLTVT.